Listed below are T cell receptor beta chains from one sample, sequenced in a study of OX40 agonist ivuxolimab in advanced cancers. The repertoire was sequenced with immunoSEQ multiplex PCR; TCRdb's copy has only in-frame clones and lacks some. The data contain fewer than 20,000 clones, just over 85% of them singletons. The source material was CD4+ or CD8+ T cells sorted from blood, sampled in a trial of the OX40 agonist ivuxolimab. The receptors here all came from an adult with an advanced solid tumor such as melanoma, head and neck, liver or kidney cancer. Both conserved end residues are part of each CDR3. Each record gives: CDR3 protein, CDR3 DNA, clone size, J gene, D gene, V gene. A D gene is named only where the DNA matches it firmly. The size field is filled for only some rows; it gives once, few, many or a size class.

cdr3_aa: CASSDQGASTDTQYF
cdr3_nt: TGCGCCAGCAGCGATCAAGGGGCTAGCACAGATACGCAGTATTTT
clone_size: NA
j_call: TRBJ2-3
d_call: NA
v_call: TRBV5-1

cdr3_aa: CASSAHGGGQETQYF
cdr3_nt: TGTGCCAGCAGCGCCCACGGAGGGGGCCAAGAGACCCAGTACTTC
clone_size: NA
j_call: TRBJ2-5
d_call: NA
v_call: TRBV9

cdr3_aa: CASSGSSGGVAVGETQYF
cdr3_nt: TGTGCCAGCAGCGGGAGTAGCGGGGGGGTCGCGGTTGGAGAGACCCAGTACTTC
clone_size: NA
j_call: TRBJ2-5
d_call: TRBD2
v_call: TRBV9

cdr3_aa: CASSPPGQANPRTQYF
cdr3_nt: TGTGCCAGCTCACCACCGGGCCAGGCCAACCCTAGGACCCAGTACTTC
clone_size: NA
j_call: TRBJ2-5
d_call: NA
v_call: TRBV18

cdr3_aa: CASSLDRPGWTDTQYF
cdr3_nt: TGTGCCAGCAGCTTAGATCGCCCGGGTTGGACAGATACGCAGTATTTT
clone_size: NA
j_call: TRBJ2-3
d_call: NA
v_call: TRBV11-2

cdr3_aa: CASRKQGSGYGYTF
cdr3_nt: TGTGCCAGCAGAAAACAGGGGAGCGGCTATGGCTACACCTTC
clone_size: NA
j_call: TRBJ1-2
d_call: TRBD1
v_call: TRBV6-6

cdr3_aa: CASSLSGGEYGYTF
cdr3_nt: TGTGCCAGCAGCCTCTCAGGGGGGGAATATGGCTACACCTTC
clone_size: NA
j_call: TRBJ1-2
d_call: TRBD1
v_call: TRBV7-9

cdr3_aa: CASSLIPVEGTEAFF
cdr3_nt: TGTGCCAGCAGCTTGATACCAGTCGAGGGGACTGAAGCTTTCTTT
clone_size: once
j_call: TRBJ1-1
d_call: NA
v_call: TRBV11-3

cdr3_aa: CASTSGTSGREQFF
cdr3_nt: TGTGCCAGCACTAGCGGGACTAGCGGCCGGGAGCAGTTCTTC
clone_size: few
j_call: TRBJ2-1
d_call: TRBD2
v_call: TRBV6-5

cdr3_aa: CASSLGTSGQETQYF
cdr3_nt: TGCGCCAGCAGCTTGGGGACTAGCGGCCAAGAGACCCAGTACTTC
clone_size: NA
j_call: TRBJ2-5
d_call: TRBD2
v_call: TRBV5-1

cdr3_aa: CASSLGLAGVGYEQYF
cdr3_nt: TGCGCCAGCAGCTTAGGACTAGCGGGAGTAGGTTACGAGCAGTACTTC
clone_size: NA
j_call: TRBJ2-7
d_call: TRBD2
v_call: TRBV5-1

cdr3_aa: CASSSGLAGEGDTQYF
cdr3_nt: TGCGCCAGCAGCTCCGGACTAGCGGGAGAGGGAGATACGCAGTATTTT
clone_size: NA
j_call: TRBJ2-3
d_call: TRBD2
v_call: TRBV5-1

cdr3_aa: CASSFLGTEAFF
cdr3_nt: TGTGCCAGCAGCTTCCTGGGCACTGAAGCTTTCTTT
clone_size: NA
j_call: TRBJ1-1
d_call: NA
v_call: TRBV5-6

cdr3_aa: CASSLSTSGGVGTQYF
cdr3_nt: TGCGCTAGCAGCTTGTCGACTAGCGGGGGGGTCGGGACCCAGTACTTC
clone_size: NA
j_call: TRBJ2-5
d_call: TRBD2
v_call: TRBV5-1

cdr3_aa: CASAGGSGETQYF
cdr3_nt: TGCGCCAGCGCTGGGGGGTCGGGGGAGACCCAGTACTTC
clone_size: NA
j_call: TRBJ2-5
d_call: NA
v_call: TRBV5-1

cdr3_aa: CASSETGLGPYNEQFF
cdr3_nt: TGTGCCAGCAGTGAAACGGGACTAGGACCCTACAATGAGCAGTTCTTC
clone_size: NA
j_call: TRBJ2-1
d_call: TRBD2
v_call: TRBV2

cdr3_aa: CASFRGAGELFF
cdr3_nt: TGCGCCAGCTTTCGGGGGGCCGGGGAGCTGTTTTTT
clone_size: NA
j_call: TRBJ2-2
d_call: TRBD2
v_call: TRBV5-1

cdr3_aa: CAISSGGARETQYF
cdr3_nt: TGTGCCATCAGCAGCGGGGGGGCCAGAGAGACCCAGTACTTC
clone_size: NA
j_call: TRBJ2-5
d_call: TRBD2
v_call: TRBV10-3